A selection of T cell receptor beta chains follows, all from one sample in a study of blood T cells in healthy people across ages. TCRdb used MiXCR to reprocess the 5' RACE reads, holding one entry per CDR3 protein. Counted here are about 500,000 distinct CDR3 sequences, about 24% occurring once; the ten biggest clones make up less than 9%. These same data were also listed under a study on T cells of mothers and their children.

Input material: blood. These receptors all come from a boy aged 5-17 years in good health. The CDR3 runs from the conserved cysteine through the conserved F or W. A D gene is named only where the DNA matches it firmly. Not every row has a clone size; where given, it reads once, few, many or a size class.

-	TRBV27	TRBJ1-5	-	CASSLSSPTQPQHF	TGTGCCAGCAGTTTATCGTCCCCCACGCAGCCCCAGCATTTT
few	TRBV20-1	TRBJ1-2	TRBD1	CSARDSETGLPYGYTF	TGCAGTGCTAGAGATTCCGAGACAGGGCTTCCCTATGGCTACACCTTC
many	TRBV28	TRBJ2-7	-	CASIDQDFNTYEQYF	TGTGCCAGCATCGACCAGGATTTCAACACCTACGAGCAGTACTTC
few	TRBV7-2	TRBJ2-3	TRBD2	CASSLRAGAGTDTQYF	TGTGCCAGCAGCCTCAGGGCGGGAGCTGGCACAGATACGCAGTATTTT
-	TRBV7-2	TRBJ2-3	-	CASSSLLRGDTQYF	TGTGCCAGCAGTTCTCTCCTACGGGGGGATACGCAGTATTTT
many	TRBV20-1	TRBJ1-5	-	CSARDSTGWGNQPQHF	TGCAGTGCTAGAGATTCCACGGGGTGGGGTAATCAGCCCCAGCATTTT
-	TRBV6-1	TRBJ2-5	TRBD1	CASSDRQGRETQYF	TGTGCCAGCAGTGATCGACAGGGTAGGGAGACCCAGTACTTC
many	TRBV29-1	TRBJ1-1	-	CSAPGGGEGVTEAFF	TGCAGCGCCCCGGGGGGCGGGGAAGGGGTCACTGAAGCTTTCTTT
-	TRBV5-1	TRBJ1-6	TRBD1	CASSQNRDRGNSPLHF	TGCGCCAGCAGCCAGAACAGGGACAGGGGTAATTCACCCCTCCACTTT
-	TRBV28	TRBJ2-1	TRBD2	CASRKRGLAGENEQFF	TGTGCCAGCAGAAAAAGGGGACTAGCGGGGGAGAATGAGCAGTTCTTC
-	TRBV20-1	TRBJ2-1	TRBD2	CSAARTSGPGFSQFF	TGCAGTGCTGCCAGGACTAGCGGTCCGGGCTTTAGTCAGTTCTTC
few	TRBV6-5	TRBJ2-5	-	CATKTGTHTPPYF	TGTGCCACCAAAACCGGGACTCATACTCCACCGTACTTC
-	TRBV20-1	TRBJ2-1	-	CSARLRGGPYNEQFF	TGCAGTGCTAGGCTTCGCGGGGGCCCCTACAATGAGCAGTTCTTC
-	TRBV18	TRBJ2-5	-	CASSPRTTGQETQYF	TGTGCCAGCTCACCACGAACTACAGGTCAAGAGACCCAGTACTTC
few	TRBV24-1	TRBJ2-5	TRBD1	CATSEPGQGAETQYF	TGTGCCACCAGTGAGCCAGGACAGGGGGCAGAGACCCAGTACTTC
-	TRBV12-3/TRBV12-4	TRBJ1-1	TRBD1	CASSLWGQGHMNTEAFF	TGTGCCAGCAGTTTATGGGGACAGGGGCACATGAACACTGAAGCTTTCTTT
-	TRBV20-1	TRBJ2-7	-	CSAHLLTADYEQYF	TGCAGTGCTCACTTGTTGACTGCTGACTACGAGCAGTACTTC
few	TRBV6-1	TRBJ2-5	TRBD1	CASRDRGVPGETQYF	TGTGCCAGCCGGGACAGGGGAGTACCAGGAGAGACCCAGTACTTC
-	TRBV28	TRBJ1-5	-	CASSLTISNQPQHF	TGTGCCAGCAGTTTGACGATTAGCAATCAGCCCCAGCATTTT
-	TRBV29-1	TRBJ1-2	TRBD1	CSASQGADYGYTF	TGCAGCGCCTCACAGGGGGCAGACTATGGCTACACCTTC
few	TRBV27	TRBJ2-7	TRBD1	CASSRQGGDEQYF	TGTGCCAGCAGTAGACAGGGGGGGGACGAGCAGTACTTC
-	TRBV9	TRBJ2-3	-	CASSAISARADTLYF	TGTGCCAGCAGCGCAATCTCGGCGAGGGCAGATACGCTGTATTTT
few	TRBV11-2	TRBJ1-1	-	CANRSNFPNTEAFF	TGTGCCAACAGGAGTAACTTCCCGAACACTGAAGCTTTCTTT